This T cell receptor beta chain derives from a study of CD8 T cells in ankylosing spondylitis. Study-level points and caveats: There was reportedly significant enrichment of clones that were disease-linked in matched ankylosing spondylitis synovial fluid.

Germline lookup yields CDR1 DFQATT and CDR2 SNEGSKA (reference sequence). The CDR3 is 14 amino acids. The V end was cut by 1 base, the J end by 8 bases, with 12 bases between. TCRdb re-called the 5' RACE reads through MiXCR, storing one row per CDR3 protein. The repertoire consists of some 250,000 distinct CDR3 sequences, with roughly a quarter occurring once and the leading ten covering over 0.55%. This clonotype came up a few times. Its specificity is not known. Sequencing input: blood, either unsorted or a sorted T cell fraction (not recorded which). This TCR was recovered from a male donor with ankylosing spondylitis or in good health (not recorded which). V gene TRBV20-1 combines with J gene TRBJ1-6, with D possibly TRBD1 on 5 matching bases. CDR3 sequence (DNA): TGCAGTGCTAGAGTTGGGGACCGAGATTCACCCCTCCACTTT. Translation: CSARVGDRDSPLHF.